This T cell receptor beta chain was found in a study of blood T cell repertoires in COVID-19. For the study at large: Sites in the United States, Italy and Spain provided acute and convalescent COVID-19 samples.

Assay used: immunoSEQ multiplex PCR; TCRdb lists only in-frame clones, some missing. The sample yields some 82,000 clones, over 70% seen once. This CDR3 contains 15 residues. V shed 8 bases and J 7 bases; nucleotides not matched to a gene: 13. Germline CDR1 is SGHNT and CDR2 is YENEEA. Sequences were obtained from peripheral blood. The TCR was taken from a man of 80 years or more with active or convalescent COVID-19. V gene TRBV11-3 combines with J gene TRBJ2-7; 11 nucleotides align to TRBD2. CDR3 nucleotides: TGTGCCAGCCCTTCGGGGACTAGCGGACTTCGGGAGCAGTACTTC. It encodes CASPSGTSGLREQYF. The entire variable domain, with the rest obtained from reference TRBV11-3 and TRBJ2-7, is as follows: EAGVVQSPRYKIIEKKQPVAFWCNPISGHNTLYWYLQNLGQGPELLIRYENEEAVDDSQLPKDRFSAERLKGVDSTLKIQPAELGDSAVYLCASPSGTSGLREQYFGPGTRLTVT.